The 18 T cell receptor beta chains given below trace back to one sample, sequenced in a study of technical replicates of blood from several donors. The repertoire was sequenced with immunoSEQ multiplex PCR; TCRdb's copy has only in-frame clones and lacks some. Of tens of thousands of clones listed, around nine tenths were seen once; the top ten hold 4.7%. The material sequenced was PBMCs. The receptors here all came from a human donor in good health. Some clones in this sample may be carry-over from other donors' samples.

This chain links TRBV9 with TRBJ2-3, with D perhaps TRBD2 (6 bases). Germline V gene lookup returns CDR1 SGDLS and CDR2 YYNGEE. The CDR3 sequence is 15 residues long. The V end lost 6 bases, the J end lost 4 bases, and 18 bases lay between the germline ends. The CDR3 loop reads CASTTAGTRADTQYF. The CDR3 DNA sequence: TGTGCCAGCACTACCGCGGGGACCCGCGCAGATACGCAGTATTTT.

The chain combines TRBV10-3 with TRBJ2-3, with D tentatively TRBD1 (6 bases). CDR1 ENHRY and CDR2 SYGVKD come from the germline V gene. V lost 7 bases and J 4 bases, leaving 15 bases between the germline ends. The CDR3 covers 14 residues. The CDR3: CAIKLAEGADTQYF. CDR3 DNA sequence: TGTGCCATCAAACTGGCTGAGGGGGCAGATACGCAGTATTTT.

The rearrangement uses TRBV10-3 and TRBJ2-1, with 11 bases identical to TRBD2. This CDR3 is built from 15 residues. Germline assignment: CDR1 ENHRY and CDR2 SYGVKD. V was clipped by 10 bases and J by 9 bases; unmatched bases: 14. The CDR3 reads CATRNSGGESSEQFF. CDR3 nucleotide sequence: TGTGCCACACGGAATAGCGGGGGGGAATCGAGTGAGCAGTTCTTC.

This sequence joins TRBV7-9 and TRBJ2-1; 8 bases are a match to TRBD2. Trimming at V came to 0 bases and at J to 6 bases, leaving 7 bases not matched to a gene. This CDR3 has 16 amino acids. Germline CDR1 and CDR2: SEHNR and FQNEAQ (reference sequence). CDR3 in DNA: TGTGCCAGCAGCTTAGCGTCGATAGCGGGGACCAATGAGCAGTTCTTC. Encoded protein: CASSLASIAGTNEQFF.

The rearrangement joins TRBV9 to TRBJ1-2; D not certain. The CDR3 totals 12 residues. Germline V CDR1 and CDR2: SGDLS, YYNGEE. With 1 base removed from V and 4 bases from J, the gap between germline ends came to 5 bases. The CDR3: CASSVHGYGYTF. The CDR3, as DNA: TGTGCCAGCAGCGTACACGGCTATGGCTACACCTTC.

The V call is TRBV29-1, the J call TRBJ2-5; D is possibly TRBD1 (5 bases). Trimming pared 7 bases from V and 4 bases from J, leaving 13 bases between. The CDR3 runs 12 residues. Germline CDR1 SQVTM, CDR2 ANQGSEA. CDR3 residues: CSAAMGRETQYF. In nucleotides, the CDR3 is TGCAGCGCTGCGATGGGGCGAGAGACCCAGTACTTC.

This chain uses TRBV7-2 with TRBJ1-5, with D perhaps TRBD1 (5 bases). V was cut by 1 base and J by 4 bases, with 8 bases left in between. The length of the CDR3 is 14 residues. Germline CDR1 SGHTA, CDR2 FQGNSA. CDR3: CASSLVAGNQPQHF. The CDR3 DNA reads as TGTGCCAGCAGCTTAGTGGCAGGGAATCAGCCCCAGCATTTT.

This chain connects TRBV7-2 to TRBJ1-2; unclear D gene. CDR3 length: 14 amino acids. V lost 1 base and J lost 7, with 13 bases in between. The germline V gene has CDR1 SGHTA and CDR2 FQGNSA. The CDR3 loop is CASSLGQQGSGYTF. The CDR3 bases are TGTGCCAGCAGCTTAGGTCAGCAAGGGAGTGGCTACACCTTC.

This chain uses TRBV7-9 with TRBJ1-2; 7 nucleotides agree with TRBD1. The CDR3 extends over 14 amino acids. Trimming at V came to 5 bases and at J to 4 bases, leaving 7 bases not matched to a gene. The germline CDR1 and CDR2 sequences are SEHNR and FQNEAQ (reference sequence). The CDR3 nucleotides are TGTGCCAGCAGCACCCAGGGGGAGGCCTATGGCTACACCTTC. As protein: CASSTQGEAYGYTF.

The chain recombines TRBV27 with TRBJ1-2; 9 nucleotides line up with TRBD1. The CDR3 spans 16 residues. Per germline, CDR1 MNHEY and CDR2 SMNVEV (reference sequence). Unmatched junction bases numbered 4, after V lost 2 bases and J lost 0 bases. The CDR3 bases are TGTGCCAGCAGTTTAGGACAGGGGAAAGCTAACTATGGCTACACCTTC. Its translation is CASSLGQGKANYGYTF.

The J gene is TRBJ1-5, the V gene TRBV19, with 8 bases aligning to TRBD1. Losses at the gene ends were 7 bases for V and 2 bases for J; bases not matched to a gene: 1. CDR1 LNHDA and CDR2 SQIVND come from the germline V gene (reference sequence). The length of the CDR3 is 13 residues. CDR3 DNA: TGTGCCAGTAAGGACAGGGGCAATCAGCCCCAGCATTTT. The encoded protein is CASKDRGNQPQHF.

This chain uses TRBV2 with TRBJ2-3; 7 nucleotides match TRBD2. Germline V gene lookup returns CDR1 SNHLY and CDR2 FYNNEI. The trim removed 11 bases at V and 2 bases at J, leaving 10 bases unmatched. The CDR3 is 14 residues long. For the CDR3, the DNA is TGTGCCGGAAGGAGTAGCGGGCTCACAGATACGCAGTATTTT. This sequence encodes CAGRSSGLTDTQYF.

This clone was detected a few times. The V gene is TRBV6-5, the J gene TRBJ2-7, with TRBD2 matching over 12 bases. Germline lookup yields CDR1 MNHEY and CDR2 SVGAGI. This CDR3 spans 14 amino acids. Losses at the gene ends were 5 bases for V and 7 bases for J; bases not matched to a gene: 6. CDR3 DNA sequence: TGTGCCAGCAGTGCTAGCGGGAGGGCTAGAGAGCAGTACTTC. Amino acid sequence: CASSASGRAREQYF.

The genes are TRBV30 and TRBJ2-1; 9 positions match TRBD1. CDR1 and CDR2 from the germline V gene are GTSNPN and SVGIG (reference sequence). V shed 4 bases, J shed 3 bases, and the junction held 4 bases outside the gene matches. The CDR3 is 14 amino acids. CDR3 sequence (DNA): TGTGCCTGGACTGGGACAGGGAGCTACAATGAGCAGTTCTTC. It codes for CAWTGTGSYNEQFF.

This clone has just one count. This chain joins TRBV6-1 and TRBJ2-1, with D tentatively TRBD1 (6 bases). CDR1 is MNHNS, CDR2 SASEGT, per germline. Trimming pared 2 bases from V and 4 bases from J, leaving 15 bases between. The CDR3 is made up of 16 amino acids. In DNA form, the CDR3 reads TGTGCCAGCAGTGAAAGGACGGGGCAGGGGTACAATGAGCAGTTCTTC. Translation: CASSERTGQGYNEQFF.

The chain joins TRBV4-2 to TRBJ2-5, with 16 nucleotides matching TRBD2. The germline V gene has CDR1 LGHNA and CDR2 YNFKEQ. The trim removed 4 bases at V and 6 bases at J, leaving 11 bases unmatched. CDR3 length: 18 amino acids. In nucleotides, the CDR3 is TGTGCCAGCAGCCTATCAGGGACTAGCGGGGGGGCGGCCCAGACCCAGTACTTC. As protein: CASSLSGTSGGAAQTQYF.

This clone appeared a single time. V usage is TRBV19 and J usage is TRBJ1-1; no firm D call. The CDR3 has 14 residues. Germline-derived CDR1 and CDR2 are LNHDA and SQIVND (reference sequence). The V gene lost 10 bases and the J gene lost 2 bases, with 17 bases spanning the gap. CDR3 amino acids: CATIPAAGNTEAFF. For the CDR3, the DNA is TGTGCCACCATCCCTGCAGCGGGTAACACTGAAGCTTTCTTT.

This chain links TRBV5-1 with TRBJ1-2, with a possible D match to TRBD1 (6 bases). This CDR3 region has 17 residues. The germline V gene encodes CDR1 SGHRS and CDR2 YFSETQ. Trimming removed 4 bases at V and 5 bases at J, with 24 bases between. DNA of the CDR3: TGCGCCAGCAGCCTTGGGCAAACCGGGACAAGGGGGTATGGCTACACCTTC. It yields the protein CASSLGQTGTRGYGYTF.